This TCR beta chain was sequenced for a study of T cell repertoires in cytomegalovirus infection. Whole-study context: The public TCR beta signatures pointed to both CMV infection and matching HLA type. Findings and limits, study-wide: In two of eight donors, the top clonotype was HLA-C-restricted CMV-specific. The cumulative frequency of public TCR beta families distinguished individuals who carried CMV together with the relevant HLA.

A single record per CDR3 protein comes from TCRdb applying MiXCR to the reads. Of some 940,000 distinct CDR3 sequences listed, more than 25% were seen once; the top ten hold roughly an eighth. Comments on this clonotype: Its cognate antigen is unknown.

The junction had 8 bases not matched to a gene; V was cut back by 6 bases and J by 1 base. The CDR3 totals 15 residues. Germline V gene data show CDR1 as SEHNR and CDR2 as FQNEAQ (reference sequence). This sequence joins TRBV7-9 and TRBJ1-2; 7 positions match TRBD1. The sample consisted of cultured CD8+ T cells from PBMCs, taken from culture after CMV antigen stimulation. The clonotype was recovered from a human donor in good health (CMV status not recorded). Some clones in this sample may be carry-over from other donors' samples. The CDR3 spells CASRTDRTFNYGYTF. The CDR3 DNA follows: TGTGCCAGCAGAACGGACAGGACATTTAACTATGGCTACACCTTC.